This T cell receptor beta chain emerged from a study of T cell changes during pregnancy in multiple sclerosis. Some clones are missing from TCRdb's copy, which holds only in-frame ones; the method was immunoSEQ multiplex PCR. The data hold tens of thousands of clones, with around nine tenths observed a single time. Germline-derived CDR1 and CDR2 are SGHRS and YFSETQ. The CDR3 covers 15 residues. The V end was cut by 4 bases, the J end by 1 base, with 14 bases between. This sample comprised peripheral blood, obtained in the first trimester of pregnancy. V usage is TRBV5-1 and J usage is TRBJ1-1, with D perhaps matching TRBD1 (6 bases). This sequence originates from a female donor in good health, enrolled as a control in a pregnancy study. CDR3 in DNA: TGCGCCAGCAGCCTCTTCGCGACAGGGAACACTGAAGCTTTCTTT. Protein: CASSLFATGNTEAFF. Full variable domain (rest looked up from reference TRBV5-1 and TRBJ1-1): KAGVTQTPRYLIKTRGQQVTLSCSPISGHRSVSWYQQTPGQGLQFLFEYFSETQRNKGNFPGRFSGRQFSNSRSEMNVSTLELGDSALYLCASSLFATGNTEAFFGQGTRLTVV.